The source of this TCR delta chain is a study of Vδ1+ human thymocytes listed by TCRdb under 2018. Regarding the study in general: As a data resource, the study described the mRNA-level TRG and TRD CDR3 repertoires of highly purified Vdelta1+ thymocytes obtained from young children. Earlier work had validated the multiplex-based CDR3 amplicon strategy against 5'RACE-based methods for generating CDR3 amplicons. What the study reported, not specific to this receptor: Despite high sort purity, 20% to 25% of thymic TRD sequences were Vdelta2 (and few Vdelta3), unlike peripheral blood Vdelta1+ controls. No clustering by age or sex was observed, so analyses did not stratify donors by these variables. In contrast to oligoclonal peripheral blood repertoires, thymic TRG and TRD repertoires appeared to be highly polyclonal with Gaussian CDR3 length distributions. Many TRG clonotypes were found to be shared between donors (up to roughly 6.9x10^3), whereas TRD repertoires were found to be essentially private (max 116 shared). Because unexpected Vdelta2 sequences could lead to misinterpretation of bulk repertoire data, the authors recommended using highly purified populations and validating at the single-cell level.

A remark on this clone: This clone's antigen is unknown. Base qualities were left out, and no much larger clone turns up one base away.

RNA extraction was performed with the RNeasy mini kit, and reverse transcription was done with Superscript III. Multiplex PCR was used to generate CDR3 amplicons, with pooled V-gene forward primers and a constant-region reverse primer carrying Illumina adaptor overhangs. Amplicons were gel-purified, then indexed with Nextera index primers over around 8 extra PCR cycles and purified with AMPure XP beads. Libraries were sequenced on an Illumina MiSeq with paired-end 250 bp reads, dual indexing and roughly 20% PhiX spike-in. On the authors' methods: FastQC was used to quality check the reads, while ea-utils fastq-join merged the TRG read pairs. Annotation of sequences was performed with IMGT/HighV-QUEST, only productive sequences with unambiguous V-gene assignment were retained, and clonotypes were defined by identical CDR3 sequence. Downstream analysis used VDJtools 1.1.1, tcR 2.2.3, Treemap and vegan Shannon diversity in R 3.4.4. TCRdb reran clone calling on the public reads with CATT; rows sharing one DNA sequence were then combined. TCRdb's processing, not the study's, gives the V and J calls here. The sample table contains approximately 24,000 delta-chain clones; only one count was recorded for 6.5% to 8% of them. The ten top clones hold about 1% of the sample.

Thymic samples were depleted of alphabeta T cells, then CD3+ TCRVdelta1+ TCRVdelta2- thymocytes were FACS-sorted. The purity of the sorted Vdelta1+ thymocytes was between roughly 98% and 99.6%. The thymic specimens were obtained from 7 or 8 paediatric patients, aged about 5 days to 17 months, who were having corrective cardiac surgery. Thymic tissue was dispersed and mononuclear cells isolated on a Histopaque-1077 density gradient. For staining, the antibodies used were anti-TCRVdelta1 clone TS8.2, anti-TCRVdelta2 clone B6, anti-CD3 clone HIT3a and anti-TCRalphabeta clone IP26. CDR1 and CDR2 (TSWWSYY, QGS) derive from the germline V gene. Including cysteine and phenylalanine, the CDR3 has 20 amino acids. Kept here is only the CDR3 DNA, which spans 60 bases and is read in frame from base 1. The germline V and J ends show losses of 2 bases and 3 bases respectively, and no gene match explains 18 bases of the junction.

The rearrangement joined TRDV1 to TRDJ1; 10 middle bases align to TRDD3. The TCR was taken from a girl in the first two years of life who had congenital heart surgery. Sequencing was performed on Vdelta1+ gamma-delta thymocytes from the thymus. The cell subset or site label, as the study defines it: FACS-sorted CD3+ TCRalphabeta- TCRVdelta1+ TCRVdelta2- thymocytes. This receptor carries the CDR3 CALGESDPTAGGYRADKLIF. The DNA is TGTGCTCTTGGGGAATCCGATCCTACTGCTGGGGGATATAGGGCCGATAAACTCATCTTT.